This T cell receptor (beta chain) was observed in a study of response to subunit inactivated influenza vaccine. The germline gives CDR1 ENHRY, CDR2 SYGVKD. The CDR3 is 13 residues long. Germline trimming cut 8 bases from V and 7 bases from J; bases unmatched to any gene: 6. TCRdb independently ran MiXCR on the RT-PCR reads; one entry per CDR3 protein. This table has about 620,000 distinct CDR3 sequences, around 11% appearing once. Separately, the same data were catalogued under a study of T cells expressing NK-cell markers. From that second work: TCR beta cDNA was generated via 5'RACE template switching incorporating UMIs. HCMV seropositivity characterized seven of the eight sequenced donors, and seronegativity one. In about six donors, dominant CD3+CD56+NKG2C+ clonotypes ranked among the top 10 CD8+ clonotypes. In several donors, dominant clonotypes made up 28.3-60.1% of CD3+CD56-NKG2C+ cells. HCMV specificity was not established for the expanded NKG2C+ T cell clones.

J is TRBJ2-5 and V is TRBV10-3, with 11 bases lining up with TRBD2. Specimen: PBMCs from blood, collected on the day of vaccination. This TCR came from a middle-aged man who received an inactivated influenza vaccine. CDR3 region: CAIRGTSGLTQYF. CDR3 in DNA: TGTGCCATCCGCGGGACTAGCGGATTGACCCAGTACTTC.